These 26 T cell receptor beta chains originate from one sample sequenced in a study of regulatory T cells in long-lasting Graves disease. CDR3-region Arm-PCR and iRepertoire HTBI primers produced the TCR beta libraries. TCRdb passed the multiplex PCR reads through MiXCR, listing each CDR3 protein once. This table has about 540,000 distinct CDR3 sequences, approximately 12% appearing once. Time point specified: newly diagnosed GD, antithyroid drugs for less than 3 months. PBMC RNA was the source of the TCR library. This same sample was also taken into another study, of T cells in Graves' hyperthyroidism and ophthalmopathy.

The specimen was peripheral blood mononuclear cells (PBMCs), collected at new diagnosis, from a patient treated with antithyroid drugs. The receptor source for this set is a young man with Graves disease.

Regarding this clonotype: Given the absence of the conserved phenylalanine or tryptophan at the CDR3 end, a read error is likely. The genes are TRBV6-2 or TRBV6-3 and TRBJ2-1; 9 nucleotides align to TRBD2. The CDR3 sequence is 15 residues long. Germline V gives CDR1 MNHEY, CDR2 SVGEGT. Germline trimming cut 3 bases from V and 5 bases from J; bases unmatched to any gene: 5. The CDR3 region is CASSYGGRVNNEQFL. Here the CDR3 DNA reads TGTGCCAGCAGTTATGGCGGGAGGGTCAACAATGAGCAGTTCCTC.

This chain uses TRBV24-1 with TRBJ2-1; 11 bases align to TRBD2. CDR1 and CDR2 (germline): KGHDR, SFDVKD. This CDR3 is 17 amino acids long. V trimming: 4 bases; J trimming: 0 bases; junction bases outside the gene matches: 4. The CDR3 reads CATSDNLAGGSYNEQFF. In DNA form, the CDR3 reads TGTGCCACCAGTGACAACCTAGCGGGAGGCTCCTACAATGAGCAGTTCTTC.

There are a few counts of this clonotype. This chain joins TRBV5-1 and TRBJ1-4; TRBD1 aligns across 7 bases. The CDR3 loop spans 15 amino acids. In germline, CDR1 is SGHRS, CDR2 YFSETQ. Trimming cost V 3 bases and J 0 bases; bases outside gene matches: 2. CDR3 coding DNA: TGCGCCAGCAGCTCAACAGGGGCAACTAATGAAAAACTGTTTTTT. This codes for CASSSTGATNEKLFF.

This clonotype has just a few counts. One base separates it from a far larger clone, so it is likely a read error. The CDR3 loop is CASGYGNYNEQYF. CDR3 nucleotides: TGTGCCAGCGGCTACGGGAACTACAATGAGCAGTACTTC. J is TRBJ2-7 and V is TRBV27; tentatively, D is TRBD2 (5 bases). CDR1 MNHEY and CDR2 SMNVEV come from the germline V gene (reference sequence). This CDR3 contains 13 residues. Trimming cost V 8 bases and J 7 bases, with 18 bases left between them.

This clonotype was counted only a few times. The chain couples TRBV11-2 to TRBJ2-7; D ambiguous. The V gene lost 8 bases and the J gene lost 7 bases, with 15 bases spanning the gap. Looked up from germline, CDR1 is SGHAT and CDR2 is FQNNGV. CDR3 length equals 12 residues. The CDR3 DNA sequence: TGTGCCAGCTCACCAATTGGGAATGAGCAGTACTTC. This translates into CASSPIGNEQYF.

This clonotype turned up a few times. V and J are TRBV20-1 and TRBJ2-7; no firm D call. Trimming took 1 base from V and 0 from J, leaving 7 bases between them. CDR3 length equals 13 residues. From germline, CDR1 is DFQATT and CDR2 SNEGSKA (reference sequence). CDR3 nucleotides: TGCAGTGCTAGAGTGTTTGCCTCCTACGAGCAGTACTTC. Protein product: CSARVFASYEQYF.

The chain couples TRBV30 to TRBJ1-1, with D perhaps matching TRBD1 (5 bases). Trimming pared 2 bases from V and 1 base from J, leaving 17 bases between. The germline V gene encodes CDR1 GTSNPN and CDR2 SVGIG (reference sequence). The CDR3 runs 16 residues. This chain's CDR3 is CAWSYVSGRTNTEAFF. The CDR3 DNA follows: TGTGCCTGGAGTTACGTCTCGGGACGGACGAACACTGAAGCTTTCTTT.

A remark on this clonotype: A read error is the likely source, as a far larger clone sits one nucleotide away. The chain uses TRBV12-3 or TRBV12-4 and TRBJ2-5; perhaps TRBD2 as D (6 bases). The CDR3 has 16 amino acids. V lost 5 bases to trimming and J lost 11 bases, with 27 bases between them. The chain's CDR3 is CASSPVDSGLRDEQYF. CDR3 in DNA: TGTGCCAGCAGTCCCGTGGATAGCGGACTCCGCGATGAGCAGTACTTC.

This clonotype was seen ten or more times. The gene calls are TRBV7-2 and TRBJ2-4; TRBD1 matches at 7 bases. Trimming removed 5 bases from V and 2 bases from J; junction bases left unmatched: 9. The CDR3 is 16 amino acids. In germline, CDR1 is SGHTA, CDR2 FQGNSA. This CDR3 reads CASSIAGTATKNIQYF. The CDR3, as DNA: TGTGCCAGCAGCATTGCCGGGACAGCCACCAAAAACATTCAGTACTTC.

This clonotype was counted between two and nine times. This chain links TRBV30 with TRBJ2-1, with 8 bases lining up with TRBD2. The CDR3 has 18 amino acids. CDR1 and CDR2 from the germline V gene are GTSNPN and SVGIG (reference sequence). The V and J ends lost 2 bases and 5 bases, in that order; junction bases with no gene match: 17. The CDR3 loop is CAWSPTRFAGGKNNEQFF. The DNA of the CDR3 is TGTGCCTGGAGTCCAACCCGGTTTGCGGGAGGAAAAAACAATGAGCAGTTCTTC.

This clonotype was observed many times. The chain couples TRBV27 to TRBJ1-4; D call uncertain. V lost 8 bases and J lost 1, with 14 bases in between. CDR3 length: 15 residues. The germline V gene encodes CDR1 MNHEY and CDR2 SMNVEV (reference sequence). This CDR3 is CASGEARGTNEKLFF. The CDR3, as DNA: TGTGCCAGCGGGGAGGCACGAGGAACTAATGAAAAACTGTTTTTT.

In this sample, this clonotype turned up many times. The gene calls are TRBV7-2 and TRBJ2-7; D might be TRBD1 (5 bases). The CDR3 covers 15 residues. Germline CDR1 SGHTA, CDR2 FQGNSA. Trimming cost V 5 bases and J 0 bases, with 14 bases left between them. The CDR3 coding sequence is TGTGCCAGCAGCAAAGGACACCCGTACTCCTACGAGCAGTACTTC. This encodes CASSKGHPYSYEQYF.

This clonotype came up many times. The V gene is TRBV20-1, the J gene TRBJ2-3; 9 bases agree with TRBD1. The germline V gene encodes CDR1 DFQATT and CDR2 SNEGSKA (reference sequence). Trimming removed 0 bases from V and 4 bases from J; junction bases left unmatched: 11. This CDR3 is 17 amino acids long. CDR3 DNA sequence: TGCAGTGCTAGAGATGTACGGACAGGGGTAGGCTCAGATACGCAGTATTTT. It yields the protein CSARDVRTGVGSDTQYF.

Comment on this clonotype: One base away lies a much larger clone, so this may be a sequencing read error. V gene TRBV6-2 or TRBV6-3 combines with J gene TRBJ2-3, with TRBD2 matching 9 bases. The last part of the DNA fits TRBJ2-5 better; the J call may be wrong. This CDR3 spans 14 amino acids. The germline CDR1 and CDR2 sequences are MNHEY and SVGEGT. The CDR3 sequence: CASRRREGQRTQYF. In nucleotides, the CDR3 is TGTGCCAGCAGAAGGCGGGAGGGCCAGCGGACCCAGTACTTC.

The sample holds many counts of this clonotype. The chain uses TRBV12-3 or TRBV12-4 and TRBJ2-1; 11 bases are shared with TRBD1. Losses at the gene ends were 5 bases for V and 9 bases for J; bases not matched to a gene: 9. The CDR3 length is 15 residues. The CDR3 region has the DNA TGTGCCAGCAGTCCGACAGGACAGGGGGCCGCTGAGCAGTTCTTC. This encodes CASSPTGQGAAEQFF.

This clonotype was seen at least ten times. The chain employs TRBV3-1 and TRBJ2-7; D could derive from TRBD1 or TRBD2 (5 bases each). The CDR3 is 15 amino acids. CDR1 and CDR2 from the germline V gene are LGHDT and YNNKEL (reference sequence). The V and J ends lost 3 bases and 2 bases respectively, with 14 bases between them. CDR3 bases: TGTGCCAGCAGCCAGGCGTGGGGGACCCCCTACGAGCAGTACTTC. Translated, it gives CASSQAWGTPYEQYF.

The V gene is TRBV30, the J gene TRBJ2-1; D remains unclear. Trimming removed 0 bases at V and 5 bases at J, with 11 bases between. The CDR3 has 14 residues. Germline CDR1 GTSNPN, CDR2 SVGIG (reference sequence). The CDR3: CAWSVLPADNEQFF. For the CDR3, the DNA is TGTGCCTGGAGTGTACTTCCCGCCGACAATGAGCAGTTCTTC.

This clonotype was counted only a few times. The chain has TRBV15 and TRBJ2-7, with 8 positions matching TRBD2. Germline V gene lookup returns CDR1 LNHNV and CDR2 YYDKDF (reference sequence). J gave up 4 bases and V 0 bases, and 17 bases lay outside the gene matches. This CDR3 contains 19 residues. The CDR3 protein is CATSRDSGHREGEKYEQYF. The CDR3 nucleotides are TGTGCCACCAGCAGAGATTCAGGCCATCGGGAGGGGGAGAAGTACGAGCAGTACTTC.

This clonotype has a count of ten or more. The chain is built from TRBV7-9 and TRBJ2-1; 12 bases fit TRBD2. V was clipped by 4 bases and J by 5 bases; unmatched bases: 3. The CDR3 covers 15 residues. Germline V CDR1 and CDR2: SEHNR, FQNEAQ (reference sequence). CDR3 nucleotides: TGTGCCAGCAGCTGGACTAGCGGGACGCACAATGAGCAGTTCTTC. Translating it yields CASSWTSGTHNEQFF.

This clonotype was detected ten times or more. The V and J genes are TRBV25-1 and TRBJ2-5; 7 bases fit TRBD2. The CDR3 loop spans 18 amino acids. Unmatched junction bases numbered 14, after V lost 0 bases and J lost 4 bases. The V gene's germline CDR1 is MGHDK and CDR2 SYGVNS. CDR3 coding DNA: TGTGCCAGCAGTGAATATGACCACCTGGCGGGAGAAGGAGAGACCCAGTACTTC. It encodes CASSEYDHLAGEGETQYF.

This clonotype was picked up many times. The V and J genes are TRBV3-1 and TRBJ1-2; D is possibly TRBD1 (5 bases). CDR3 length equals 14 residues. Germline V gives CDR1 LGHDT, CDR2 YNNKEL (reference sequence). V lost 2 bases and J 2 bases, leaving 9 bases between the germline ends. The CDR3 DNA sequence: TGTGCCAGCAGCCAATTCGAGGGGAACTATGGCTACACCTTC. Amino acids: CASSQFEGNYGYTF.

Comment on this clonotype: No DNA is shown, since the ends of the CDR3 on it are uncertain; the CDR3 is the one TCRdb lists. The chain is built from TRBV30 and TRBJ1-2; TRBD1 is taken as the D call from the table, unchecked against the DNA. Germline V gene sequence: CDR1 GTSNPN, CDR2 SVGIG (reference sequence). The CDR3 sequence runs 12 residues, both termini included. Here the CDR3 reads CAWSVGSGTGTF.

This clonotype was seen once. V gene TRBV29-1 combines with J gene TRBJ1-4; D unclear. V was shortened by 8 bases and J by 0 bases, with 10 bases between the two germline ends. Germline CDR1 SQVTM, CDR2 ANQGSEA. The length of the CDR3 is 13 residues. The CDR3 region has the DNA TGCAGCATATCGGTCACAACTAATGAAAAACTGTTTTTT. It specifies CSISVTTNEKLFF.

This clonotype was counted at least ten times. The V call is TRBV12-3 or TRBV12-4, the J call TRBJ1-5; D is perhaps TRBD1 (5 bases). The CDR3 has 13 amino acids. With 5 bases removed from V and 4 bases from J, the gap between germline ends came to 9 bases. CDR3 coding DNA: TGTGCCAGCAGTCTCAGGGATAATCAGCCCCAGCATTTT. It is translated as CASSLRDNQPQHF.

This clonotype was seen many times. This chain uses TRBV29-1 with TRBJ2-1, with D possibly called TRBD1 or TRBD2 (6 bases each). The CDR3 sequence is 16 residues long. The ends were cut back, 1 base at V and 1 base at J, with 14 bases in the middle. Germline V lookup: CDR1 SQVTM, CDR2 ANQGSEA. In DNA, the CDR3 is TGCAGCGTTGAAGGCGGGACAACGGAATCCTACAATGAGCAGTTCTTC. Its translation: CSVEGGTTESYNEQFF.

The V call is TRBV13, the J call TRBJ2-1; D gene ambiguous. The V gene's germline CDR1 is PRHDT and CDR2 FYEKMQ (reference sequence). This CDR3 has 15 amino acids. V was cut by 1 base and J by 3 bases, with 10 bases left in between. CDR3: CASSLVGFGYNEQFF. In DNA form, the CDR3 reads TGTGCCAGCAGCTTAGTGGGCTTCGGCTACAATGAGCAGTTCTTC.